Reported below is one T cell receptor (beta chain). V gave up 4 bases and J gave up 5 bases, with 14 bases separating them. This CDR3 is 14 amino acids long. Germline CDR1 SNHLY, CDR2 FYNNEI. The data were taken from a study of blood T cell repertoires in COVID-19. Method: immunoSEQ multiplex PCR; TCRdb's copy keeps in-frame clones and lacks some. In the table there are 200,000 to 250,000 clones, roughly four fifths of which are singletons. Recruits, aged roughly 18 to 89 years, lived in roughly 22 US areas. No more than 2 weeks before study entry, exposed participants had met a case of COVID-19. The source of this sequence is a woman aged 45 to 65 who had been exposed to COVID-19. Sequencing used PBMCs or T cells enriched from blood (not recorded which). J is TRBJ1-1 and V is TRBV2; a possible D gene is TRBD1 (5 bases). CDR3 loop: CASSVFQGRTEAFF. The CDR3 bases are TGTGCCAGCAGTGTATTCCAGGGTCGGACTGAAGCTTTCTTT.